One sample yielded the 25 T cell receptor beta chains listed below, sequenced in a study of T cell responses to AZD1222 COVID-19 vaccine. Sequenced by immunoSEQ multiplex PCR; TCRdb stores in-frame clones only, minus some. The repertoire holds approximately 200,000 clones, with 85% to 90% as singletons. The material was peripheral blood, obtained on day 0 of MenACWY control vaccination. The receptor set was obtained from an adult in good health.

This clone has a handful of counts. This chain links TRBV4-2 with TRBJ2-2; 11 bases agree with TRBD2. This CDR3 spans 18 amino acids. Germline loops: CDR1 LGHNA, CDR2 YNFKEQ. Trimming removed 2 bases from V and 7 bases from J; junction bases left unmatched: 12. CDR3 region: CASSQLGASGGTGGELFF. In nucleotides, the CDR3 is TGTGCCAGCAGCCAATTGGGGGCTAGCGGGGGGACTGGCGGGGAGCTGTTTTTT.

This clone showed up just once. The rearrangement links TRBV6-2 or TRBV6-3 to TRBJ2-5, with 13 bases that match TRBD2. Unmatched junction bases numbered 9, after V lost 2 bases and J lost 0 bases. The CDR3 spans 19 residues. Germline V CDR1 and CDR2: MNHEY, SVGEGT. The CDR3 here is CASSYIVVGTSGDQETQYF. The DNA for the CDR3 is TGTGCCAGCAGTTACATCGTAGTAGGGACTAGCGGGGACCAAGAGACCCAGTACTTC.

The V gene is TRBV4-1, the J gene TRBJ2-7, with 7 bases aligning to TRBD1. The CDR3 loop spans 14 amino acids. Germline V gives CDR1 MGHRA, CDR2 YSYEKL. Losses at the gene ends were 1 base for V and 7 bases for J; bases not matched to a gene: 7. CDR3 protein: CASSQVEGAREQYF. The CDR3 DNA reads as TGCGCCAGCAGCCAAGTCGAGGGGGCGAGAGAGCAGTACTTC.

This sequence joins TRBV19 and TRBJ1-5; 7 positions agree with TRBD1. V shed 4 bases and J 2 bases; nucleotides not matched to a gene: 5. The CDR3 extends over 15 amino acids. The V gene's germline CDR1 is LNHDA and CDR2 SQIVND (reference sequence). This chain's CDR3 is CASSTGGWGNQPQHF. CDR3 bases: TGTGCCAGTAGTACAGGGGGTTGGGGCAATCAGCCCCAGCATTTT.

This chain connects TRBV5-5 to TRBJ1-3; D is unresolved. The CDR3 is made up of 16 amino acids. Looked up from germline, CDR1 is SGHKS and CDR2 is YYEKEE (reference sequence). V was shortened by 0 bases and J by 0 bases, with 10 bases between the two germline ends. CDR3 bases: TGTGCCAGCAGCTTGGGACCTTTAAACTCTGGAAACACCATATATTTT. Translation: CASSLGPLNSGNTIYF.

This rearrangement joins TRBV10-2 to TRBJ1-4; 7 bases are a match to TRBD1. The CDR3 is 13 residues long. CDR1 is WSHSY, CDR2 SAAADI, per germline. V lost 6 bases, J lost 8 bases, and 6 bases stayed unmatched. Here the CDR3 reads CASRQGGSEKLFF. The CDR3 bases are TGCGCCAGCAGGCAGGGGGGGAGCGAAAAACTGTTTTTT.

This clone was observed once. V gene TRBV9 combines with J gene TRBJ2-2; TRBD1 matches 11 bases. Germline values: CDR1 SGDLS, CDR2 YYNGEE. This CDR3 is built from 16 residues. Germline trimming cut 0 bases from V and 4 bases from J; bases unmatched to any gene: 2. CDR3 sequence reads: CASSVVGQGVTGELFF. The CDR3 DNA reads TGTGCCAGCAGCGTAGTGGGACAGGGGGTCACCGGGGAGCTGTTTTTT. The variable domain in full, completed from reference TRBV9 and TRBJ2-2, reads DSGVTQTPKHLITATGQRVTLRCSPRSGDLSVYWYQQSLDQGLQFLIQYYNGEERAKGNILERFSAQQFPDLHSELNLSSLELGDSALYFCASSVVGQGVTGELFFGEGSRLTVL.

This sequence joins TRBV7-6 and TRBJ2-2; D ambiguous. CDR1 and CDR2 from the germline V gene are SGHVS and FNYEAQ. The CDR3 extends over 13 amino acids. V lost 8 bases to trimming and J lost 6 bases, with 13 bases between them. CDR3 in amino acids: CASSPPRPGELFF. The CDR3 nucleotides are TGTGCCAGCTCCCCTCCTCGTCCCGGGGAGCTGTTTTTT. Full variable domain (outside the CDR3, taken from reference TRBV7-6 and TRBJ2-2): GAGVSQSPRYKVTKRGQDVALRCDPISGHVSLYWYRQALGQGPEFLTYFNYEAQQDKSGLPNDRFSAERPEGSISTLTIQRTEQRDSAMYRCASSPPRPGELFFGEGSRLTVL.

The chain carries TRBV5-5 and TRBJ2-2; 7 bases are shared with TRBD1. Germline lookup yields CDR1 SGHKS and CDR2 YYEKEE (reference sequence). The V gene end was trimmed by 3 bases and the J gene end by 8 bases; junction bases not matched to a gene: 7. The CDR3 has 14 amino acids. The CDR3 DNA sequence: TGTGCCAGCAGCTCGCCGACAGGGATGGGGGAGCTGTTTTTT. Translating gives CASSSPTGMGELFF.

The CDR3 here is CASSQGYRSTEAFF. As DNA, the CDR3 is TGCGCCAGCAGCCAAGGGTACAGATCCACTGAAGCTTTCTTT. The V gene is TRBV4-1, the J gene TRBJ1-1, with D unresolved. CDR1 and CDR2 (germline): MGHRA, YSYEKL. V lost 1 base, J lost 4 bases, and 10 bases lay in between. The length of the CDR3 is 14 residues.

The chain carries TRBV4-1 and TRBJ2-5; D is possibly TRBD1 (6 bases). Deletions cut 5 bases from V and 5 bases from J, with 12 bases between. This CDR3 has 13 residues. Germline V CDR1 and CDR2: MGHRA, YSYEKL. CDR3 coding DNA: TGCGCCAGCAGCGTCACTAGGGGGGAGACCCAGTACTTC. It yields the protein CASSVTRGETQYF.

The chain employs TRBV7-3 and TRBJ2-5, with D possibly being TRBD2 (6 bases). Between the trimmed V and J ends, which lost 5 bases and 5 bases, there was a span of 21 bases. The V gene's germline CDR1 is SGHTA and CDR2 FQGTGA. This CDR3 is built from 16 residues. The CDR3 loop is CASSRRGGVEEETQYF. The CDR3 DNA follows: TGTGCCAGCAGCCGCCGTGGAGGGGTGGAAGAGGAGACCCAGTACTTC. Full variable domain (remainder filled in from reference TRBV7-3 and TRBJ2-5): GAGVSQTPSNKVTEKGKYVELRCDPISGHTALYWYRQSLGQGPEFLIYFQGTGAADDSGLPNDRFFAVRPEGSVSTLKIQRTERGDSAVYLCASSRRGGVEEETQYFGPGTRLLVL.

The chain uses TRBV4-2 and TRBJ2-3; 16 bases align to TRBD2. V lost 4 bases and J lost 8; bases outside the gene matches: 12. Germline values: CDR1 LGHNA, CDR2 YNFKEQ. The CDR3 covers 18 residues. The CDR3 sequence is CASSPTGTSGGAAFTQYF. The CDR3 DNA reads TGTGCCAGCAGCCCTACCGGGACTAGCGGGGGGGCGGCCTTTACGCAGTATTTT.

The V gene is TRBV28, the J gene TRBJ1-3; D is unresolved. The CDR3 contains 14 residues. V lost 7 bases to trimming and J lost 5 bases, with 15 bases between them. CDR1 is MDHEN and CDR2 is SYDVKM in the germline V gene. This CDR3 is CASMAAPLRNTIYF. DNA of the CDR3: TGTGCCAGCATGGCGGCCCCACTGCGAAACACCATATATTTT.

The chain links TRBV27 to TRBJ2-7; no firm D call. This CDR3 is built from 14 residues. Trimming cost V 5 bases and J 0 bases, with 11 bases left between them. Germline V CDR1 and CDR2: MNHEY, SMNVEV (reference sequence). The CDR3 sequence is CASSPFQSSYEQYF. The CDR3 DNA reads as TGTGCCAGCAGTCCATTCCAAAGCTCCTACGAGCAGTACTTC.

This clone was picked up one time. This rearrangement joins TRBV19 to TRBJ1-4; TRBD1 might be the D (5 bases). CDR1 and CDR2 from the germline V gene are LNHDA and SQIVND (reference sequence). The V and J ends lost 1 base and 2 bases respectively, with 8 bases between them. This CDR3 is built from 15 residues. The CDR3, as DNA: TGTGCCAGTAGTATAGGTGGGGCTACTAATGAAAAACTGTTTTTT. It encodes CASSIGGATNEKLFF.

The chain has TRBV2 and TRBJ2-3; D is unclear. The CDR3 runs 12 residues. Trimming removed 1 base from V and 6 bases from J, with 5 bases in between. CDR1 is SNHLY, CDR2 FYNNEI, per germline. CDR3 region: CASSEVPDTQYF. CDR3 in DNA: TGTGCCAGCAGTGAAGTACCGGATACGCAGTATTTT.

This sequence joins TRBV19 and TRBJ2-7; the D gene is possibly TRBD1 (5 bases). The CDR3 totals 14 residues. V lost 2 bases to trimming and J lost 0 bases, with 8 bases between them. Germline CDR1 is LNHDA and CDR2 is SQIVND (reference sequence). The CDR3 coding sequence is TGTGCCAGTAGTATACAGGGTGGCTCCTACGAGCAGTACTTC. Protein product: CASSIQGGSYEQYF. Filled out from reference TRBV19 and TRBJ2-7, the complete variable domain reads DGGITQSPKYLFRKEGQNVTLSCEQNLNHDAMYWYRQDPGQGLRLIYYSQIVNDFQKGDIAEGYSVSREKKESFPLTVTSAQKNPTAFYLCASSIQGGSYEQYFGPGTRLTVT.

The rearrangement joins TRBV3-1 (or the pseudogene TRBV3-2) to TRBJ2-7; D possibly matches TRBD1 or TRBD2 (5 bases each). CDR1 is LGHDT and CDR2 is YNNKEL in the germline V gene (reference sequence). The CDR3 runs to 13 residues. Trimming left V 4 bases short and J 11 bases short, with 18 bases between. The CDR3 nucleotides read TGTGCCAGCAGCCGGGTCCGGGACGGCCCAAAGTACTTC. Its translation is CASSRVRDGPKYF.

This clone was seen only a few times. The rearrangement joins TRBV5-6 to TRBJ2-3, with TRBD2 identical over 11 bases. The germline CDR1 and CDR2 sequences are SGHDT and YYEEEE. The CDR3 contains 16 residues. After removal of 4 bases from V and 6 bases from J, the junction contained 10 bases not matched to a gene. The CDR3 region has the DNA TGTGCCAGCAGCCCGGGACTAGCGGCCCGCGGCGATACGCAGTATTTT. The encoded protein is CASSPGLAARGDTQYF.

The genes are TRBV12-3 or TRBV12-4 and TRBJ1-5; D gene uncertain. V dropped 7 bases and J dropped 4 bases, with 8 bases sitting between them. The CDR3 is made up of 12 amino acids. The CDR3 coding sequence is TGTGCCAGCACGCTAGGGAATCAGCCCCAGCATTTT. Translation: CASTLGNQPQHF.

The chain combines TRBV9 with TRBJ1-3, with D perhaps TRBD1 (6 bases). Germline CDR1 and CDR2: SGDLS and YYNGEE. V shed 5 bases and J shed 0 bases, with 12 bases lying between them. This CDR3 is built from 15 residues. The CDR3 region has the DNA TGTGCCAGCAGTTTAGGACAGAGCTCTGGAAACACCATATATTTT. Its protein is CASSLGQSSGNTIYF.

This rearrangement joins TRBV3-1 (or the pseudogene TRBV3-2) to TRBJ2-1, with 7 bases fitting TRBD1. The V and J ends lost 1 base and 2 bases, in that order; junction bases with no gene match: 5. The CDR3 extends over 16 amino acids. CDR1 is LGHDT and CDR2 is YNNKEL in the germline V gene (reference sequence). The CDR3 DNA reads TGTGCCAGCAGCCAAGGCAGGGGGTATCCCTACAATGAGCAGTTCTTC. Translation: CASSQGRGYPYNEQFF.

V and J are TRBV27 and TRBJ2-7; D remains ambiguous. In germline, CDR1 is MNHEY, CDR2 SMNVEV (reference sequence). The CDR3 consists of 15 residues. Trimming shortened V by 0 bases and J by 1 base, and 10 bases separated the two germline ends. CDR3 loop: CASSLSHGGSYEQYF. The CDR3 nucleotides are TGTGCCAGCAGTTTATCGCACGGCGGTTCCTACGAGCAGTACTTC.

V usage is TRBV7-2 and J usage is TRBJ1-6; D may be TRBD1 (5 bases). V was trimmed by 5 bases and J by 7 bases, leaving 9 bases between them. CDR1 and CDR2 from the germline V gene are SGHTA and FQGNSA. This CDR3 region has 13 residues. CDR3 region: CASSIRDNSPLHF. Written as DNA, the CDR3 is TGTGCCAGCAGCATCCGGGACAATTCACCCCTCCACTTT.